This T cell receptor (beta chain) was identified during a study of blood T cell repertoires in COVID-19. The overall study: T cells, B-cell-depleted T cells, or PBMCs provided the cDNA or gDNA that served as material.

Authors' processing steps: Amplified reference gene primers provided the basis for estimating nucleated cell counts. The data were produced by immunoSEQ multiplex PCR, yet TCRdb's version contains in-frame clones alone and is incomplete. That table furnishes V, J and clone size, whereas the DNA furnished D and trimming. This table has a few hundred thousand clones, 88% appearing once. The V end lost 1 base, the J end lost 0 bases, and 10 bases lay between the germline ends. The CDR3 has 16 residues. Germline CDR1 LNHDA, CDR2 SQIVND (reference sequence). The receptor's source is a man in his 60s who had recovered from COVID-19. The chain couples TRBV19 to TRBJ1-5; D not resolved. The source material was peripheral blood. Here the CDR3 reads CASSIVAQYSNQPQHF. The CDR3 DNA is TGTGCCAGTAGTATAGTGGCACAATATAGCAATCAGCCCCAGCATTTT.